This T cell receptor (beta chain) was captured by sequencing in a study of post-analysis software for immune sequencing data. Study-level background: The study covered relapsing-remitting, secondary progressive and progressive-relapsing courses of multiple sclerosis.

Whole-study results and caveats: In patients, TRBV5-6, TRBV5-1 and TRBV20-1 belonged to roughly five TRBV segments found more frequently than in controls.

The TCR beta cDNA libraries contained unique molecular identifiers. Each CDR3 protein is one row after TCRdb ran MiXCR on the PCR reads. The sample has under 200,000 distinct CDR3 sequences, around 36% seen once. This clonotype was recorded many times. Its cognate antigen is unknown. Germline CDR1 is MNHEY and CDR2 is SVGEGT. This CDR3 comprises 17 residues. Unmatched junction bases numbered 9, after V lost 4 bases and J lost 3 bases. Here the sequenced sample was blood, taken after autologous hematopoietic stem cell transplantation. The J gene is TRBJ2-5, the V gene TRBV6-2 or TRBV6-3, with TRBD2 identical over 12 bases. The origin of this receptor is a girl aged 5 to 17 with multiple sclerosis. Here the CDR3 reads CASSSRRLAGVKETQYF. In nucleotides, the CDR3 is TGTGCCAGCAGTTCAAGGAGACTAGCGGGAGTGAAAGAGACCCAGTACTTC.